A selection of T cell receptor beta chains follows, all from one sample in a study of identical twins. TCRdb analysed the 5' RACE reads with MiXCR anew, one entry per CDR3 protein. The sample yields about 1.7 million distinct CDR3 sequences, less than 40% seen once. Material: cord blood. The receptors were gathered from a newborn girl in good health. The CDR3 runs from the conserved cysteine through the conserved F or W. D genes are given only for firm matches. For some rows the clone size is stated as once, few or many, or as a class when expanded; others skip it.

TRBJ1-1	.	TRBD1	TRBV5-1	CASSLTAGGSTEAFF	TGCGCCAGCAGCTTGACGGCAGGGGGGAGCACTGAAGCTTTCTTT
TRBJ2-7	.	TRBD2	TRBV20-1	CSATLAEIYEQYF	TGCAGTGCTACCCTAGCGGAGATCTACGAGCAGTACTTC
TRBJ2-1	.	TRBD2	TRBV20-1	CSARLAGGEDEQFF	TGCAGTGCACGTCTAGCGGGGGGAGAAGATGAGCAGTTCTTC
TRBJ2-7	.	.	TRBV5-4	CASSTGGAPNEQYF	TGTGCCAGCAGTACTGGCGGGGCTCCCAACGAGCAGTACTTC
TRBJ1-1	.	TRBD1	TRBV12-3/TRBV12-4	CASSLDGRGVFF	TGTGCCAGCAGTTTAGATGGCAGGGGGGTTTTCTTT
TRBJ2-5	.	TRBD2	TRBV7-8	CASSQIQREKQETQYF	TGTGCCAGCAGCCAAATACAGCGGGAGAAACAAGAGACCCAGTACTTC
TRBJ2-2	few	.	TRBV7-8	CASSPDYITGELFF	TGTGCCAGCAGCCCGGACTATATCACCGGGGAGCTGTTTTTT
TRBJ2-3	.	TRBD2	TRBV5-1	CASIAGTTDTQYF	TGCGCCAGTATAGCGGGGACCACAGATACGCAGTATTTT
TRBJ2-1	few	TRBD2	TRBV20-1	CSARAGLAGGRDEQFF	TGCAGTGCTAGAGCGGGACTAGCGGGGGGCAGGGATGAGCAGTTCTTC
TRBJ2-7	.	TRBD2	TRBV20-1	CSAARLAGSYEQYF	TGCAGTGCTGCCCGACTAGCGGGGAGCTACGAGCAGTACTTC
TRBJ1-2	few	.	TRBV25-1	CAGSELARGNYGYTF	TGTGCCGGCAGTGAATTGGCCAGGGGTAACTATGGCTACACCTTC
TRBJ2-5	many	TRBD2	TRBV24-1	CATSDSGTSGQETQYF	TGTGCCACCAGTGATTCGGGGACTAGCGGCCAAGAGACCCAGTACTTC
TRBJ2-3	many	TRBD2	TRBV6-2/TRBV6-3	CASSTYPRSSGMTDTQYF	TGTGCCAGCAGTACGTACCCCAGATCTAGCGGGATGACAGATACGCAGTATTTT
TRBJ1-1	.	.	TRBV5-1	CASSANRRRDTEAFF	TGCGCCAGCAGCGCTAACAGGCGGCGCGACACTGAAGCTTTCTTT
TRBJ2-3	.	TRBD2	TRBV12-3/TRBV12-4	CASSFRRLAGGWDTRYF	TGTGCCAGCAGTTTCAGACGACTAGCGGGAGGGTGGGATACGCGGTATTTT
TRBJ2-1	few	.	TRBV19	CASQGRGVYNEQFF	TGTGCCAGCCAGGGGCGGGGAGTCTACAATGAGCAGTTCTTC
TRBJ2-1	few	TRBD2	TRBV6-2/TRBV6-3	CASSYSTRGRTVYEQFF	TGTGCCAGCAGTTACTCGACCCGCGGGAGGACCGTTTATGAGCAGTTCTTC
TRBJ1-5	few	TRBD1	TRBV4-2	CASSHEQGANQPQHF	TGTGCCAGCAGCCATGAACAGGGGGCCAATCAGCCCCAGCATTTT
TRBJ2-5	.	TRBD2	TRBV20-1	CSAPGTSGRLETQYF	TGCAGTGCCCCCGGGACTAGCGGGAGGCTCGAGACCCAGTACTTC
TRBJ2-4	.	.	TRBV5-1	CASSFGGSSNIQYF	TGCGCCAGCAGCTTTGGGGGCAGCTCAAACATTCAGTACTTC
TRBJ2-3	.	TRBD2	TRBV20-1	CSARATSGRITDTQYF	TGCAGTGCTAGAGCAACTAGCGGGAGGATCACAGATACGCAGTATTTT
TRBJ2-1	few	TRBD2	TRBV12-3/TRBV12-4	CASSLFQREGRVYNEQFF	TGTGCCAGCAGTTTATTCCAGCGGGAGGGCCGGGTGTACAATGAGCAGTTCTTC
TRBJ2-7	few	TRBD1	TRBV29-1	CSGTGGNYEQYF	TGCAGCGGGACAGGGGGAAACTACGAGCAGTACTTC
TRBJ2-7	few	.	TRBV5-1	CASSLRDHYYEQYF	TGCGCCAGCAGCTTAAGGGACCACTACTACGAGCAGTACTTC
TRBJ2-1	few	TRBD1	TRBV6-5	CASSHRQGAVNEQFF	TGTGCCAGCAGTCACCGACAGGGTGCGGTCAATGAGCAGTTCTTC
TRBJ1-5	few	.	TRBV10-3	CAISEGPGSNQPQHF	TGTGCCATCAGTGAGGGTCCAGGGAGCAATCAGCCCCAGCATTTT
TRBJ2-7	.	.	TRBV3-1	CASSRDSVLSYEQYF	TGTGCCAGCAGCCGAGACAGTGTCCTCTCCTACGAGCAGTACTTC
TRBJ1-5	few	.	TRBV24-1	CATSDPHTGNQPQHF	TGTGCCACCAGTGACCCCCATACCGGCAATCAGCCCCAGCATTTT
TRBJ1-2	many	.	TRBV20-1	CTAGGYTF	TGCACGGCAGGGGGCTACACCTTC
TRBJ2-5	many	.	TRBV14	CASSQNKGETQYF	TGTGCCAGCAGCCAGAATAAGGGAGAGACCCAGTACTTC
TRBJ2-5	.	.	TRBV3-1	CASSHTQGVRRNEQYF	TGTGCCAGCAGCCACACACAGGGAGTTCGGCGCAATGAGCAGTACTTC
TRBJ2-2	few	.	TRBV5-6	CASSTVPLNTGELFF	TGTGCCAGCAGCACAGTACCCTTGAACACCGGGGAGCTGTTTTTT